Sequencing of this TCR beta chain was carried out in a study of control samples from healthy donors and cancer patients. Clones were read by immunoSEQ multiplex PCR, and TCRdb kept only the in-frame ones, dropping some. Of approximately 110,000 clones listed, roughly nine tenths are singletons. The J segment lost 10 bases and the V segment lost 3 bases, leaving 8 bases of the junction unmatched. Germline CDR1 SEHNR, CDR2 FQNEAQ (reference sequence). The CDR3 is 13 amino acids. Sequencing was performed on blood. This chain uses TRBV7-9 with TRBJ1-2; 7 bases are shared with TRBD1. This sequence originates from a young woman in good health. The CDR3 DNA sequence: TGTGCCAGCAGCTTGAGCTCAGGGGGGGCCTACACCTTC. This translates into CASSLSSGGAYTF.